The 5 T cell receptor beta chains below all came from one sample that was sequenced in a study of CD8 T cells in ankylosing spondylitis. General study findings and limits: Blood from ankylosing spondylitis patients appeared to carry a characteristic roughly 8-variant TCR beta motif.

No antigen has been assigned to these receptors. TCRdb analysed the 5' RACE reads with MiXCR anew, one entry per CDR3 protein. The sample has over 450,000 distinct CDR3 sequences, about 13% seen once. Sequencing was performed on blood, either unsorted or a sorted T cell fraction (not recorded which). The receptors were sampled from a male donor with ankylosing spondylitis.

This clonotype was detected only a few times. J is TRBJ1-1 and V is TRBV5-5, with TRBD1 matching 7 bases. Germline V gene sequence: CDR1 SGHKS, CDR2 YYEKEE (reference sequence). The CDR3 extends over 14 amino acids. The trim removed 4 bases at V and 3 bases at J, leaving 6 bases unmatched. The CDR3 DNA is TGTGCCAGCAGCACGGGACAGCCTTACACTGAAGCTTTCTTT. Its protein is CASSTGQPYTEAFF.

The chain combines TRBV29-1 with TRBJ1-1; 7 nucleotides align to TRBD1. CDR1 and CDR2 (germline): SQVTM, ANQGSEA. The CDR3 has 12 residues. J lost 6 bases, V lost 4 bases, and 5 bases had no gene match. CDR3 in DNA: TGCAGCGTTGCCGGGACAGCCTCTGAAGCTTTCTTT. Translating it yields CSVAGTASEAFF.

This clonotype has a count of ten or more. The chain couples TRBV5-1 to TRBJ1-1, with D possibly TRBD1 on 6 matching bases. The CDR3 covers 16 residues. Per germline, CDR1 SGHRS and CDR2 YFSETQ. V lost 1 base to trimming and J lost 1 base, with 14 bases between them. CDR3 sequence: CASSLLFRGKNTEAFF. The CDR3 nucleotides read TGCGCCAGCAGCTTGTTGTTCAGGGGAAAGAACACTGAAGCTTTCTTT.

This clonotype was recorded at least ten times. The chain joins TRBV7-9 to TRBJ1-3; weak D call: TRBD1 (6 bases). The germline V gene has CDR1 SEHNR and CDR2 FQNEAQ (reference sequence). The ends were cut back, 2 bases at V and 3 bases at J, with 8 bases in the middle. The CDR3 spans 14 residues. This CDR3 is CASSLRGIGNTIYF. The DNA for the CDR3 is TGTGCCAGCAGCTTAAGGGGGATTGGAAACACCATATATTTT.

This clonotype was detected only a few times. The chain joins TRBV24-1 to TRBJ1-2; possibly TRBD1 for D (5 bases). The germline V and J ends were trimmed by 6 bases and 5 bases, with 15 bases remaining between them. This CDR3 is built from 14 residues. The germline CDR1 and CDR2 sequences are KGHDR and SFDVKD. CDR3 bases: TGTGCCACCAGTCGGCAGGGCATGGAATATGGCTACACCTTC. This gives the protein CATSRQGMEYGYTF.